This T cell receptor (beta chain) is drawn from a study of OX40 agonist ivuxolimab in advanced cancers. The overall study: It was ivuxolimab, an agonistic anti-OX40 (CD134) antibody, that patients were treated with.

The CDR3 is 13 amino acids. Germline V gene sequence: CDR1 LNHDA, CDR2 SQIVND (reference sequence). V was cut by 5 bases and J by 1 base, with 8 bases left in between. In the case of this clone: The antigen is unknown.

Produced via immunoSEQ multiplex PCR; TCRdb's table is partial and in-frame only. The repertoire holds roughly 99,000 clones, with under 95% as singletons. Overall study results and limits: Among T cells, CD8+ cells averaged more expanded clones than CD4+ cells. At 0.1 to 3.0 mg/kg, clonal expansion of CD4+ and CD8+ blood T cells had occurred by week 6. Some patients who did not respond also had low normalized T-cell clonal expansion.

This TCR was recovered from an adult with an advanced solid tumor such as melanoma, head and neck, liver or kidney cancer. This chain joins TRBV19 and TRBJ1-1; no reliable D call. The sample consisted of CD4+ or CD8+ T cells sorted from blood, taken in a trial of the OX40 agonist ivuxolimab. The CDR3 region has the DNA TGTGCCAGTAGTGCGCGACAGAACACTGAAGCTTTCTTT. Amino acid sequence: CASSARQNTEAFF.